This T cell receptor (beta chain) was sequenced in a study of blood T cell repertoires in COVID-19. Original processing methods: Estimates of nucleated cell counts were drawn from the amplification of reference gene primers. Repertoires were generated with immunoSEQ multiplex PCR, while TCRdb's copy carries only in-frame clones and drops some. Clone size and V and J calls were adopted from that table, with D and trimming inferred from the DNA. The table lists tens of thousands of clones, about 87% of them singletons. Trimming shortened V by 2 bases and J by 4 bases, and 6 bases separated the two germline ends. The CDR3 totals 13 residues. The germline CDR1 and CDR2 sequences are MDHEN and SYDVKM.

V usage is TRBV28 and J usage is TRBJ1-5; D is unclear. This clonotype was obtained from a man aged 40-49 years with COVID-19, enrolled during active disease. Sequencing was done on a sample of peripheral blood. The DNA of the CDR3 is TGTGCCAGCAGTTTAATACAGAATCAGCCCCAGCATTTT. This encodes CASSLIQNQPQHF.